The clone carrying this TCR beta chain was found many times. The data are from a study of T-cell reconstitution after alpha-beta-depleted transplantation in children. Trimming left V 1 base short and J 3 bases short, with 1 base between. Germline-derived CDR1 and CDR2 are LGHNA and YNFKEQ. The CDR3 is made up of 12 amino acids. Molecular barcoding with unique molecular identifiers was used for the TCRbeta library. Each CDR3 protein gets one entry after TCRdb re-called the PCR reads with MiXCR. This sample has about 360,000 distinct CDR3 sequences, with roughly 14% found just once. This sample comprised PBMCs, obtained from the stem cell graft. This chain joins TRBV4-2 and TRBJ2-1; D gene unclear. This clonotype was obtained from a human donor who donated a stem cell graft to a child with Fanconi anemia. The CDR3 spells CASSQVYNEQFF. As DNA, the CDR3 is TGTGCCAGCAGCCAAGTCTACAATGAGCAGTTCTTC.